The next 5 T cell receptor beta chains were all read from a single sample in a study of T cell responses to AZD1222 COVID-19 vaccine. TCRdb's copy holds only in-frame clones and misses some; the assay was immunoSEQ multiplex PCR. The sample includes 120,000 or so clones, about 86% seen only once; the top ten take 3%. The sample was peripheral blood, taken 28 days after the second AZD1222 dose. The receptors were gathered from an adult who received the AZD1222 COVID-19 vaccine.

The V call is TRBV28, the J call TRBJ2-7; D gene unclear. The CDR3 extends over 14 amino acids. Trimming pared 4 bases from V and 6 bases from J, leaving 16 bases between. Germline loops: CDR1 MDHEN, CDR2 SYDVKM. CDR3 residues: CASSYDKYPREQYF. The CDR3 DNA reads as TGTGCCAGCAGTTACGACAAATACCCACGCGAGCAGTACTTC.

CDR3 coding DNA: TGTGCCAGCAGCACGGGACTAGCGGGGGTGGGTTACAATGAGCAGTTCTTC. Protein product: CASSTGLAGVGYNEQFF. The chain recombines TRBV11-2 with TRBJ2-1; 14 bases line up with TRBD2. The germline CDR1 and CDR2 sequences are SGHAT and FQNNGV. This CDR3 region has 17 residues. V dropped 5 bases and J dropped 4; count of bases not matched to a gene: 7.

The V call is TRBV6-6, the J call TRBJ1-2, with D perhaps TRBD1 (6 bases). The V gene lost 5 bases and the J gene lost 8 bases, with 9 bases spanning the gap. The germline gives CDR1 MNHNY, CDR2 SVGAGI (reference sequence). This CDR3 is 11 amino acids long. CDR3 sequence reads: CASSAGEGYTF. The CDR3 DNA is TGTGCCAGCAGTGCAGGGGAAGGCTACACCTTC.

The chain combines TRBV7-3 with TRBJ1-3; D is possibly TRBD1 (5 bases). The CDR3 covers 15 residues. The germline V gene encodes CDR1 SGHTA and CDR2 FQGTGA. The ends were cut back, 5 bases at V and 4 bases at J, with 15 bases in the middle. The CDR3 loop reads CASSTSGTLGNTIYF. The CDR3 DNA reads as TGTGCCAGCAGCACCTCCGGGACGCTGGGAAACACCATATATTTT.

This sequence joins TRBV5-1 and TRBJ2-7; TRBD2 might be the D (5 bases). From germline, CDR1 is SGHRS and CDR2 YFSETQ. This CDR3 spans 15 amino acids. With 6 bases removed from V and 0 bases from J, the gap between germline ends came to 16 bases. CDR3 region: CASTPGGLSSYEQYF. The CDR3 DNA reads TGCGCCAGCACCCCTGGCGGGCTTAGCTCCTACGAGCAGTACTTC.